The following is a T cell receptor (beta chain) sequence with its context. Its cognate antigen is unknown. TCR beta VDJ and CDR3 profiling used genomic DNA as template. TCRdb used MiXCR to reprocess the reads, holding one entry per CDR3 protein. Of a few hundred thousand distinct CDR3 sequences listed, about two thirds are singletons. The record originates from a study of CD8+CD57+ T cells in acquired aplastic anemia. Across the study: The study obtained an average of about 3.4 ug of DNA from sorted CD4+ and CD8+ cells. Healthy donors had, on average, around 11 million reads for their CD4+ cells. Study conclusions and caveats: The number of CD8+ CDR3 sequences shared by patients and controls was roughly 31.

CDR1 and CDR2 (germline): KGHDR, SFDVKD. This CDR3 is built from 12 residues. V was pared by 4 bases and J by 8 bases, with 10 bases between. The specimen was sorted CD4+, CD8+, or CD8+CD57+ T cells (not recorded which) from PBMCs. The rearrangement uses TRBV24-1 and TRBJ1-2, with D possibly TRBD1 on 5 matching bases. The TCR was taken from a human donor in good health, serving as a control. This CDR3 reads CATSDGDGGYTF. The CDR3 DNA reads TGTGCCACCAGTGACGGGGACGGCGGCTACACCTTC.